The 12 T cell receptor beta chains listed next were all sequenced from one sample in a study of control samples from healthy donors and cancer patients. The table came from immunoSEQ multiplex PCR; TCRdb's copy has only in-frame clones and leaves some out. Among about 130,000 clones listed, roughly 87% were seen once. The sample consisted of blood. These receptors came from a man aged 18 to 29 in good health.

The chain recombines TRBV7-2 with TRBJ2-1, with D possibly matching TRBD1 (6 bases). V lost 0 bases and J 7 bases, leaving 13 bases between the germline ends. Germline CDR1 is SGHTA and CDR2 is FQGNSA. The CDR3 totals 15 residues. The DNA for the CDR3 is TGTGCCAGCAGCTTAGCGTTAAGGGGGACGAATGAGCAGTTCTTC. It translates to CASSLALRGTNEQFF. Full variable domain (missing parts from reference TRBV7-2 and TRBJ2-1): GAGVSQSPSNKVTEKGKDVELRCDPISGHTALYWYRQSLGQGLEFLIYFQGNSAPDKSGLPSDRFSAERTGGSVSTLTIQRTQQEDSAVYLCASSLALRGTNEQFFGPGTRLTVL.

V and J are TRBV30 and TRBJ1-3; weak D call: TRBD1 (6 bases). Looked up from germline, CDR1 is GTSNPN and CDR2 is SVGIG (reference sequence). The CDR3 is made up of 14 amino acids. Trimming took off 7 bases at V and 0 bases at J, with 13 bases between the two ends. Written as DNA, the CDR3 is TGTGCCTCTGTAGGGGGTATCTCTGGAAACACCATATATTTT. Amino acid sequence: CASVGGISGNTIYF.

The chain recombines TRBV2 with TRBJ1-5; weak D call: TRBD1 (5 bases). V was pared by 8 bases and J by 3 bases, with 14 bases between. Germline CDR1 and CDR2: SNHLY and FYNNEI. The CDR3 spans 14 residues. Here the CDR3 reads CASRGVPPNQPQHF. CDR3 DNA sequence: TGTGCCAGCCGGGGGGTCCCCCCCAATCAGCCCCAGCATTTT.

This chain connects TRBV12-3 or TRBV12-4 to TRBJ1-2; perhaps TRBD1 as D (6 bases). The length of the CDR3 is 13 residues. V lost 0 bases and J 6 bases, leaving 8 bases between the germline ends. CDR3 DNA sequence: TGTGCCAGCAGTTTAGCGACAGGCAATGGCTACACCTTC. This translates into CASSLATGNGYTF.

The chain carries TRBV24-1 and TRBJ1-2; D not certain. The CDR3 extends over 12 amino acids. V lost 6 bases to trimming and J lost 11 bases, with 15 bases between them. The V gene's germline CDR1 is KGHDR and CDR2 SFDVKD. For the CDR3, the DNA is TGTGCCACCAGTCAGGACCGCGAGCGATACACCTTC. Its translation is CATSQDRERYTF.

The V call is TRBV27, the J call TRBJ1-6, with 9 bases aligning to TRBD1. From germline, CDR1 is MNHEY and CDR2 SMNVEV (reference sequence). V shed 5 bases and J 7 bases; nucleotides not matched to a gene: 9. The CDR3 contains 16 residues. The CDR3 sequence: CASSPWTGVWNSPLHF. The CDR3 nucleotides read TGTGCCAGCAGTCCCTGGACAGGGGTATGGAATTCACCCCTCCACTTT.

V is TRBV5-1 and J is TRBJ2-1; D might be TRBD2 (6 bases). The CDR3 is made up of 16 amino acids. V was cut by 0 bases and J by 2 bases, with 12 bases left in between. Germline CDR1 SGHRS, CDR2 YFSETQ. The CDR3 coding sequence is TGCGCCAGCAGCTTGGACTACGGGAGTACCTACAATGAGCAGTTCTTC. Its translation is CASSLDYGSTYNEQFF.

The V gene is TRBV6-6, the J gene TRBJ1-1; possible D gene TRBD1, 5 bases. The CDR3 contains 13 residues. Germline loops: CDR1 MNHNY, CDR2 SVGAGI (reference sequence). Trimming took 10 bases from V and 6 from J, leaving 18 bases between them. CDR3 amino acids: CATTRPGGPEAFF. The CDR3 DNA is TGTGCCACCACCCGCCCCGGGGGACCTGAAGCTTTCTTT.

This clone is medium-sized by share. This rearrangement joins TRBV20-1 to TRBJ2-7; no clear D gene. Trimming left V 3 bases short and J 0 bases short, with 9 bases between. From germline, CDR1 is DFQATT and CDR2 SNEGSKA (reference sequence). This CDR3 has 13 residues. CDR3 in amino acids: CSASSGDSYEQYF. CDR3 bases: TGCAGTGCTAGTTCTGGGGACTCCTACGAGCAGTACTTC.

This clone was observed a single time. This rearrangement joins TRBV10-3 to TRBJ1-2; D perhaps matches TRBD1 (5 bases). From germline, CDR1 is ENHRY and CDR2 SYGVKD. The ends were cut back, 8 bases at V and 4 bases at J, with 14 bases in the middle. The CDR3 consists of 13 residues. The CDR3 loop is CAIGVGRGYGYTF. The CDR3 coding sequence is TGTGCCATCGGTGTCGGGAGGGGCTATGGCTACACCTTC.

The chain couples TRBV19 to TRBJ2-3; D not certain. This CDR3 is built from 13 residues. Trimming took 5 bases from V and 5 from J, leaving 11 bases between them. CDR1 LNHDA and CDR2 SQIVND come from the germline V gene (reference sequence). CDR3 nucleotides: TGTGCCAGTAGTGAAAGAAGGAAAGATACGCAGTATTTT. Amino acid sequence: CASSERRKDTQYF.

The chain uses TRBV6-5 and TRBJ1-1; 12 bases agree with TRBD1. Germline loops: CDR1 MNHEY, CDR2 SVGAGI. The ends lost 6 bases at V and 8 bases at J; junction bases unmatched: 7. CDR3 length equals 14 residues. CDR3 protein: CASSPGTGGAEAFF. For the CDR3, the DNA is TGTGCCAGCAGCCCCGGGACAGGGGGCGCAGAAGCTTTCTTT.